This T cell receptor (beta chain) was found in a study of T-cell reconstitution after alpha-beta-depleted transplantation in children. Study-wide results and limits: Most T-cell counts and diversity one year after the transplant came from T cells that were newly produced.

In its sample, this clonotype was seen many times. Its antigen is unknown. Unique molecular identifiers were incorporated during preparation of the TCRbeta library. MiXCR, applied by TCRdb to the PCR reads, yields one record per CDR3 protein. The data hold almost 500,000 distinct CDR3 sequences, with 10% to 13% observed a single time. The clonotype comes from a child aged 2 to 15 with inherited bone marrow failure, due to receive a stem cell transplant. The specimen was PBMCs, collected before TCRalphabeta/CD19-depleted stem cell transplant.

The CDR3 DNA sequence: TGTGCCAGCAGTGAAACCAGGACTAGCGGATACAATGAGCAGTTCTTC. Protein sequence: CASSETRTSGYNEQFF. V usage is TRBV2 and J usage is TRBJ2-1; 10 nucleotides line up with TRBD2. CDR3 length: 16 amino acids. Germline V gives CDR1 SNHLY, CDR2 FYNNEI. J was trimmed by 4 bases and V by 2 bases; bases with no gene match: 5.